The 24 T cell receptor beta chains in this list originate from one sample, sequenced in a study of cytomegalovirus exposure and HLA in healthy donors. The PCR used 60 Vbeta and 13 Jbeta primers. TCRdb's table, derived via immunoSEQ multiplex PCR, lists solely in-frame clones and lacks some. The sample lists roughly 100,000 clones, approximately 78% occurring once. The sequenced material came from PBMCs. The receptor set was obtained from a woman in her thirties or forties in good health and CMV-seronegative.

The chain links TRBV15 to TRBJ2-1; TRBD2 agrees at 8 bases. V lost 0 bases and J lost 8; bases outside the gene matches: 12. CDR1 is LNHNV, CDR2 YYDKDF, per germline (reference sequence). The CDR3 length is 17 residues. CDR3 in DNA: TGTGCCACCAGCAGAGATCGATTCGGGAGGGAGTTGGATGAGCAGTTCTTC. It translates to CATSRDRFGRELDEQFF.

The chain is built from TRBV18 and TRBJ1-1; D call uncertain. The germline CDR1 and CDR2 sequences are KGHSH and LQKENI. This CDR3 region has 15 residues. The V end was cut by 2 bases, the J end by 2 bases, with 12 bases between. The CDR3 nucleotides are TGTGCCAGCTCACCAGGGGAGTGGGGTAACACTGAAGCTTTCTTT. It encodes CASSPGEWGNTEAFF.

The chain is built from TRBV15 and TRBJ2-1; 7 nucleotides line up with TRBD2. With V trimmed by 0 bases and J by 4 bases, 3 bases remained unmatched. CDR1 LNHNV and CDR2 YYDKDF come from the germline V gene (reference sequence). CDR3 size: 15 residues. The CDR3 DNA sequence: TGTGCCACCAGCAGAGAGCGGGAGCCATACAATGAGCAGTTCTTC. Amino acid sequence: CATSREREPYNEQFF. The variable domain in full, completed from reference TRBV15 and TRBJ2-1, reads DAMVIQNPRYQVTQFGKPVTLSCSQTLNHNVMYWYQQKSSQAPKLLFHYYDKDFNNEADTPDNFQSRRPNTSFCFLDIRSPGLGDTAMYLCATSREREPYNEQFFGPGTRLTVL.

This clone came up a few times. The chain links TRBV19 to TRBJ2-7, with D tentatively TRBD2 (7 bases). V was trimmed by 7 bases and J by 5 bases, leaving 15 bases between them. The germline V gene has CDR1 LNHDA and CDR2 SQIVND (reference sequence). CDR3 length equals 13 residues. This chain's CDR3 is CASNKGGLNEQYF. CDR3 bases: TGTGCCAGTAATAAGGGGGGGCTCAACGAGCAGTACTTC.

CDR3 coding DNA: TGTGCCAGCACTTCATCGGTAGACTCCTATAATTCACCCCTCCACTTT. This gives the protein CASTSSVDSYNSPLHF. V usage is TRBV28 and J usage is TRBJ1-6; no definite D call. The V and J ends lost 7 bases and 0 bases respectively, with 13 bases between them. The CDR3 consists of 16 residues. Germline CDR1 is MDHEN and CDR2 is SYDVKM.

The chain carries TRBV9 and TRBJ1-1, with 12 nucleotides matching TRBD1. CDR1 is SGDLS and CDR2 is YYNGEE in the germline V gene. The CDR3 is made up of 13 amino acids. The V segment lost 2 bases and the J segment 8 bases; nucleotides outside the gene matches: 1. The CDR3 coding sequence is TGTGCCAGCAGCGTGGGGACAGGGGGCGAAGCTTTCTTT. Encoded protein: CASSVGTGGEAFF.

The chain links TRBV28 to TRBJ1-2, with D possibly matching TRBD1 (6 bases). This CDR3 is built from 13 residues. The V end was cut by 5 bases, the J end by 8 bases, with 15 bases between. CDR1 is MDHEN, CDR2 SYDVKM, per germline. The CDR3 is CASSQDRPRGYTF. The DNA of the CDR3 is TGTGCCAGCAGTCAGGACAGACCTCGGGGCTACACCTTC.

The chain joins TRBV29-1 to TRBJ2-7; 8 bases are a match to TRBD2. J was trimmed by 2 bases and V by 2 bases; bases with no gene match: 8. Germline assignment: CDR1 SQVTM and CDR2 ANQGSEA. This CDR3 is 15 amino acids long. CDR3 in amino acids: CSVEFPTSETYEQYF. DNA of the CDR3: TGCAGCGTTGAATTCCCGACTAGCGAGACCTACGAGCAGTACTTC.

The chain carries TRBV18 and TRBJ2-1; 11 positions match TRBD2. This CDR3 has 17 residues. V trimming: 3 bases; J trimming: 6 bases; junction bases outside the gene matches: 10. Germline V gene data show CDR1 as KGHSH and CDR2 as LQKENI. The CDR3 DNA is TGTGCCAGCTCACCCAGAAAGACTAGCGGGACCATCAATGAGCAGTTCTTC. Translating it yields CASSPRKTSGTINEQFF.

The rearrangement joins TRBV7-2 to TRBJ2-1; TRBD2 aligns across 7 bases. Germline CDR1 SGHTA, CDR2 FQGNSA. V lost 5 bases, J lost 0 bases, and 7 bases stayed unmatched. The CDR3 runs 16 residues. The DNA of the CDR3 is TGTGCCAGCAGCCGACTAGCTCCTAGCTCCTACAATGAGCAGTTCTTC. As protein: CASSRLAPSSYNEQFF.

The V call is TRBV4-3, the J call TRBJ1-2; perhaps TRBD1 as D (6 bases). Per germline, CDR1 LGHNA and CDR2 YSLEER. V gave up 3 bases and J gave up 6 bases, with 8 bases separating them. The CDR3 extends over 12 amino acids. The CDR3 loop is CASSQGADGYTF. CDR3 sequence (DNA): TGCGCCAGCAGCCAGGGGGCTGATGGCTACACCTTC.

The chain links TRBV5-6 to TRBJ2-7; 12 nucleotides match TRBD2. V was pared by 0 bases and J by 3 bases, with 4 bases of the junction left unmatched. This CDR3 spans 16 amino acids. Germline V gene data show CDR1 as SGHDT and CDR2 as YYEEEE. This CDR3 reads CASSLGLAGEVYEQYF. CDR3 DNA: TGTGCCAGCAGCTTGGGACTAGCGGGAGAAGTCTACGAGCAGTACTTC.

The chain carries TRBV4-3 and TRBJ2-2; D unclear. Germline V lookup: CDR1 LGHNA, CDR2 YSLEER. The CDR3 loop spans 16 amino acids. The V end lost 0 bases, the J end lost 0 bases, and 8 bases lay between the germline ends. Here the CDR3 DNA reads TGCGCCAGCAGCCAAGAAAGCCTTACGAACACCGGGGAGCTGTTTTTT. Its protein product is CASSQESLTNTGELFF.

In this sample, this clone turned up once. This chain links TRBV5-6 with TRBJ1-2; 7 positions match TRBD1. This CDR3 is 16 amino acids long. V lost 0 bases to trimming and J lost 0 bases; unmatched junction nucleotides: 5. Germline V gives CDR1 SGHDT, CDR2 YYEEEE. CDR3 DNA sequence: TGTGCCAGCAGCTTGGGGACAGGACTAACTAACTATGGCTACACCTTC. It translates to CASSLGTGLTNYGYTF.

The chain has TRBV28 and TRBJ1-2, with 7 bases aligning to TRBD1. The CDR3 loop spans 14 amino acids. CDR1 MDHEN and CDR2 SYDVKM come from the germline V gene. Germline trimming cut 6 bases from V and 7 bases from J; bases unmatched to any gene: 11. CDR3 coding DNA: TGTGCCAGCAGGATACAGGGGACCGGGACTGGCTACACCTTC. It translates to CASRIQGTGTGYTF.

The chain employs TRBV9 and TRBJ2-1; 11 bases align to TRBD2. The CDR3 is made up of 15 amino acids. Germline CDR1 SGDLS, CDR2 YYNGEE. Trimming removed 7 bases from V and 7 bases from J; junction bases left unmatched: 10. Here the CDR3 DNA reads TGTGCCAGCTCCCCGGGACTAGCGGATGATAATGAGCAGTTCTTC. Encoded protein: CASSPGLADDNEQFF.

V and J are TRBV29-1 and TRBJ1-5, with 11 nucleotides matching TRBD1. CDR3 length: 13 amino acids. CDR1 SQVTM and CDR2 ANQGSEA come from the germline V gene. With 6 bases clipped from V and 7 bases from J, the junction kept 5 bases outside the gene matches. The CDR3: CSVPGQGEQPQHF. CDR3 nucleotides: TGCAGCGTACCGGGACAGGGGGAGCAGCCCCAGCATTTT. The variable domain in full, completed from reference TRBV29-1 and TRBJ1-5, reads SAVISQKPSRDICQRGTSLTIQCQVDSQVTMMFWYRQQPGQSLTLIATANQGSEATYESGFVIDKFPISRPNLTFSTLTVSNMSPEDSSIYLCSVPGQGEQPQHFGDGTRLSIL.

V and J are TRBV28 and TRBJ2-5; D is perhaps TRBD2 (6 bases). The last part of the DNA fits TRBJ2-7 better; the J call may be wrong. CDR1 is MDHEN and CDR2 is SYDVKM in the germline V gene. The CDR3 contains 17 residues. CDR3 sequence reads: CASSSHLAGSSSYEQYF. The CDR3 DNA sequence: TGTGCCAGCAGTTCCCACCTCGCGGGGAGTAGCTCCTACGAGCAGTACTTC.

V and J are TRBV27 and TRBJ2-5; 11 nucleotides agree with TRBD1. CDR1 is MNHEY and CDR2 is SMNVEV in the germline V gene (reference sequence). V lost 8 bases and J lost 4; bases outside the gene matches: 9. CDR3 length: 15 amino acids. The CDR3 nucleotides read TGTGCCAGCGCCTCCGGGACAGGGGGGCGAGAGACCCAGTACTTC. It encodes CASASGTGGRETQYF.

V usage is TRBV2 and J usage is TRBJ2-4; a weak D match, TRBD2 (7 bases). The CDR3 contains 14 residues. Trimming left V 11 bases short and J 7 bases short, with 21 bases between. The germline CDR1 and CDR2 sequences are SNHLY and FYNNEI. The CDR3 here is CAWGGRERGNIQYF. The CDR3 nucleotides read TGTGCCTGGGGGGGCAGAGAAAGGGGGAACATTCAGTACTTC.

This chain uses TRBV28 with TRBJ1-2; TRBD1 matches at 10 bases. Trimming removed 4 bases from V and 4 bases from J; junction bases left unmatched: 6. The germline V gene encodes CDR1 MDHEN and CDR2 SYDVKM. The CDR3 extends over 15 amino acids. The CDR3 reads CASSSSGTGAYGYTF. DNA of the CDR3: TGTGCCAGCAGTTCGTCCGGGACAGGGGCCTATGGCTACACCTTC.

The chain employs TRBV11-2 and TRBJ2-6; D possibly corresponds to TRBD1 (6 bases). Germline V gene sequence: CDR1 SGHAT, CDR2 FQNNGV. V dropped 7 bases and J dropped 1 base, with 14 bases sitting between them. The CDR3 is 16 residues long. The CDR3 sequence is CASTGHRRSGANVLTF. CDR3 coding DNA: TGTGCCAGCACGGGACACCGTAGGTCTGGGGCCAACGTCCTGACTTTC.

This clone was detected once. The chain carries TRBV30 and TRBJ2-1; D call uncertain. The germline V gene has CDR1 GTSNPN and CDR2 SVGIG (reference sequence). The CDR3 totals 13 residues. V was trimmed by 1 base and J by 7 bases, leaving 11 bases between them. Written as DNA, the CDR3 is TGTGCCTGGAGTGCCCTGGGCCCAAATGAGCAGTTCTTC. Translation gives CAWSALGPNEQFF.

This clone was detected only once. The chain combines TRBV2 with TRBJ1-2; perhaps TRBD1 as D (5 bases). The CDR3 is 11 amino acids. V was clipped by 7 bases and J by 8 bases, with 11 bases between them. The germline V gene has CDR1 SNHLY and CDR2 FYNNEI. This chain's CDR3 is CASTRDSGYTF. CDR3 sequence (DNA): TGTGCCAGCACCCGGGACTCGGGCTACACCTTC.